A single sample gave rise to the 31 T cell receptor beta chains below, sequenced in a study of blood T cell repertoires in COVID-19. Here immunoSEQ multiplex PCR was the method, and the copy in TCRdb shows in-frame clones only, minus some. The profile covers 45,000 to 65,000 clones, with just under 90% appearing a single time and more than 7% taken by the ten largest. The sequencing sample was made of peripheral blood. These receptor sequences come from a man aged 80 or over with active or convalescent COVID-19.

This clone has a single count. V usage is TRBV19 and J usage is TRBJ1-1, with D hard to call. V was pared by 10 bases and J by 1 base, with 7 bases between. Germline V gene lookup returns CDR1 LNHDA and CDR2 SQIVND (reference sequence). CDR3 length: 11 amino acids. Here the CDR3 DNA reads TGTGCCATCCCGGGGAACACTGAAGCTTTCTTT. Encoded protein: CAIPGNTEAFF.

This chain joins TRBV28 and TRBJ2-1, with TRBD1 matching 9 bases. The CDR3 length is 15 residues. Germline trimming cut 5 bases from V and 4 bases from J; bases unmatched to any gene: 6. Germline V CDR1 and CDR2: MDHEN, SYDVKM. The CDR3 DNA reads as TGTGCCAGCAGTGCCAGGACAGGGGTGTACAATGAGCAGTTCTTC. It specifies CASSARTGVYNEQFF.

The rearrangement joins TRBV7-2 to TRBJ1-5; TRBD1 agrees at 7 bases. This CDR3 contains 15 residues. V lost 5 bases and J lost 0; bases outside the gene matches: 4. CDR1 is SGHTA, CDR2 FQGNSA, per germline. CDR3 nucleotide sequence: TGTGCCAGCAGCAATCAGGGGGATAGCAATCAGCCCCAGCATTTT. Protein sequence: CASSNQGDSNQPQHF.

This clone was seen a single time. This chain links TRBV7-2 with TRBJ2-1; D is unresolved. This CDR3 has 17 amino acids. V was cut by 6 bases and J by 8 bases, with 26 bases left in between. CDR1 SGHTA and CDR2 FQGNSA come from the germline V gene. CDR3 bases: TGTGCCAGCAGTCCCCGATCGTTTCGTCGAGTCTTGGATGAGCAGTTCTTC. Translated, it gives CASSPRSFRRVLDEQFF.

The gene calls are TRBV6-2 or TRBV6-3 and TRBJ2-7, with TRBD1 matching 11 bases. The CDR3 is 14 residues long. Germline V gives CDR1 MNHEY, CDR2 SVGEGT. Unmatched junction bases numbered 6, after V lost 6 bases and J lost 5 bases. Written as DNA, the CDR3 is TGTGCCAGCAGCGAGGACAGGGGGCTCGACGAGCAGTACTTC. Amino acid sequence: CASSEDRGLDEQYF.

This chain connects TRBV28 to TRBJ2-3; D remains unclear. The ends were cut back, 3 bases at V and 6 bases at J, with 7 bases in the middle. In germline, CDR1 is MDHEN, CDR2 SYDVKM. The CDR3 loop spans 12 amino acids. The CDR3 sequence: CASSFRRDTQYF. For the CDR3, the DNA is TGTGCCAGCAGTTTCCGCCGGGATACGCAGTATTTT.

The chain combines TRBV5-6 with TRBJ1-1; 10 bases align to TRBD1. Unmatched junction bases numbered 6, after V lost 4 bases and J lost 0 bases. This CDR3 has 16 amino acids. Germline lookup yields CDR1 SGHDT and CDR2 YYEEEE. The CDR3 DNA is TGTGCCAGCAGCATTGGGACAGGGGCAATGAACACTGAAGCTTTCTTT. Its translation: CASSIGTGAMNTEAFF.

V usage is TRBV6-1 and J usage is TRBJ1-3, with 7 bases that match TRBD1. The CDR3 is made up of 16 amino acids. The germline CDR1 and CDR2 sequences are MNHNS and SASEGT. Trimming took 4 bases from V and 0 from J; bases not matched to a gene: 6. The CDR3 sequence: CASSGYRGDSGNTIYF. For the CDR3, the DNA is TGTGCCAGCAGTGGCTACAGGGGAGACTCTGGAAACACCATATATTTT.

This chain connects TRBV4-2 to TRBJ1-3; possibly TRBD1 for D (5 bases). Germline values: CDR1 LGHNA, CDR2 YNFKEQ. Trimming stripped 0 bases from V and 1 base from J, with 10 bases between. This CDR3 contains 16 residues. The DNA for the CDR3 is TGTGCCAGCAGCCAAGACCCAGGGAGGTCTGGAAACACCATATATTTT. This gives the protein CASSQDPGRSGNTIYF.

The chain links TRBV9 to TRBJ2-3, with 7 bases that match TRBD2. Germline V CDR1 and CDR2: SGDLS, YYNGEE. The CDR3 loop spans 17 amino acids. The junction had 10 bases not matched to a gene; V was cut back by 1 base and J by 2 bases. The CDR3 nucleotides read TGTGCCAGCAGCGTACCCTCTTCGGGGGGAATCACAGATACGCAGTATTTT. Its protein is CASSVPSSGGITDTQYF. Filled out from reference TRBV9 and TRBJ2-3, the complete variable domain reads DSGVTQTPKHLITATGQRVTLRCSPRSGDLSVYWYQQSLDQGLQFLIQYYNGEERAKGNILERFSAQQFPDLHSELNLSSLELGDSALYFCASSVPSSGGITDTQYFGPGTRLTVL.

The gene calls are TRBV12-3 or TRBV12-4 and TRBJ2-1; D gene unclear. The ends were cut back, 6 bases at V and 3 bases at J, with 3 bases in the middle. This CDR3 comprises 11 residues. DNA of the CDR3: TGTGCCAGCAGCTTCTACAATGAGCAGTTCTTC. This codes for CASSFYNEQFF.

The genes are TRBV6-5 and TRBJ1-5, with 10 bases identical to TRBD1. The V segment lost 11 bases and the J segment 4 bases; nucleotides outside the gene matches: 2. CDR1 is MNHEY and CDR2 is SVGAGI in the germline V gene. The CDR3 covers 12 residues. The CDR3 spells CAVGQGNQPQHF. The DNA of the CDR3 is TGTGCCGTGGGACAGGGGAATCAGCCCCAGCATTTT.

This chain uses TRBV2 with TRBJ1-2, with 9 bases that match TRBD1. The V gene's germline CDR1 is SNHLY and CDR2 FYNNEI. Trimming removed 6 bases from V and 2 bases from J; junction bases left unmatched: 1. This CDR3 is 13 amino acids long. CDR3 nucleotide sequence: TGTGCCAGCAGGGACAGGGGCAACTATGGCTACACCTTC. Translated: CASRDRGNYGYTF.

CDR3 in amino acids: CASSLDNGEAQPQHF. For the CDR3, the DNA is TGTGCCAGCAGCTTAGATAACGGGGAAGCGCAGCCCCAGCATTTT. The J gene is TRBJ1-5, the V gene TRBV7-2; D gene unclear. The CDR3 is made up of 15 amino acids. Per germline, CDR1 SGHTA and CDR2 FQGNSA. V lost 1 base to trimming and J lost 7 bases, with 14 bases between them.

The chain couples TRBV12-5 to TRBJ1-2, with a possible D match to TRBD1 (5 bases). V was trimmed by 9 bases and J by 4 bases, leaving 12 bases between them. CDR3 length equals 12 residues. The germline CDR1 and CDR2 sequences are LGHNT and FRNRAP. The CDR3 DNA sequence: TGTGCTAGCGGAAGGGGTTTCTATGGCTACACCTTC. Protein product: CASGRGFYGYTF.

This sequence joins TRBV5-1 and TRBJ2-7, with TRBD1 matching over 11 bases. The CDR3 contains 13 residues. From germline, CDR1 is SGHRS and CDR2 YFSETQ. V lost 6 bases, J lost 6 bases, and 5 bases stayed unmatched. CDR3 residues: CASTGTGGREQYF. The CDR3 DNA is TGCGCCAGCACCGGGACAGGGGGTCGCGAGCAGTACTTC.

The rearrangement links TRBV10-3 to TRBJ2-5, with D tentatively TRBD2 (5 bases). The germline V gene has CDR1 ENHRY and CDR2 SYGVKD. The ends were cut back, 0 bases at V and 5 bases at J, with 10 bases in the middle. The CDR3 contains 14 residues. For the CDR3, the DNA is TGTGCCATCAGTGAGTCCCCAGGCGGGGAGACCCAGTACTTC. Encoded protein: CAISESPGGETQYF.

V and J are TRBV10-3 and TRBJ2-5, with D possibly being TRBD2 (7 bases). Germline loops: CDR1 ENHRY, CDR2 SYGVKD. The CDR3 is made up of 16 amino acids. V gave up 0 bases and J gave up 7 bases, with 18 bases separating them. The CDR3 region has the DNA TGTGCCATCAGTGAGTCGGCGGGGGCCACGCTAGGGACCCAGTACTTC. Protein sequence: CAISESAGATLGTQYF.

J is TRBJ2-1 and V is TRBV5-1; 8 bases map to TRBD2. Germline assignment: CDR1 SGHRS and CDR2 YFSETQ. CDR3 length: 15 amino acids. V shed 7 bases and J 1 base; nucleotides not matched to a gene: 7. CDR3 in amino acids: CASGNSGMSYNEQFF. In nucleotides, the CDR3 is TGCGCCAGCGGCAATAGCGGGATGTCCTACAATGAGCAGTTCTTC.

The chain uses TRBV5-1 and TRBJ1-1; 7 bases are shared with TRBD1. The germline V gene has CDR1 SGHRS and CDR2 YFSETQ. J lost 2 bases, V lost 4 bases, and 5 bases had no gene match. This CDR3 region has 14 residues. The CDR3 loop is CASSPRTGNTEAFF. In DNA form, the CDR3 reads TGCGCCAGCAGCCCCCGGACAGGCAACACTGAAGCTTTCTTT.

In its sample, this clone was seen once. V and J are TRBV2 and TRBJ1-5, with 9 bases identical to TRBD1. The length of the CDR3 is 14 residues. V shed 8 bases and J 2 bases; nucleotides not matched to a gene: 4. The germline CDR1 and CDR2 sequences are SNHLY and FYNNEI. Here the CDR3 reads CASWTGEGNQPQHF. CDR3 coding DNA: TGTGCCAGCTGGACAGGGGAAGGCAATCAGCCCCAGCATTTT.

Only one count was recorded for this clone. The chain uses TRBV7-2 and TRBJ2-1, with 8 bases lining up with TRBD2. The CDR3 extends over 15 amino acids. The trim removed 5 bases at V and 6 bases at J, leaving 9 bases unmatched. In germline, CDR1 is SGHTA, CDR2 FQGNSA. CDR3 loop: CASSPRGGAANEQFF. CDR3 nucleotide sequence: TGTGCCAGCAGCCCCCGGGGGGGGGCGGCCAATGAGCAGTTCTTC. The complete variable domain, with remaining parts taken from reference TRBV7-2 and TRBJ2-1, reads GAGVSQSPSNKVTEKGKDVELRCDPISGHTALYWYRQSLGQGLEFLIYFQGNSAPDKSGLPSDRFSAERTGGSVSTLTIQRTQQEDSAVYLCASSPRGGAANEQFFGPGTRLTVL.

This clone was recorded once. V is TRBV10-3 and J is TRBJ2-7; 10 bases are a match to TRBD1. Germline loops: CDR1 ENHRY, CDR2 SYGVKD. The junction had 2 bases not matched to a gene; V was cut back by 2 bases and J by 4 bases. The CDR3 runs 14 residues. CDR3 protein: CAISERGQGYEQYF. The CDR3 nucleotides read TGTGCCATCAGTGAGCGGGGACAGGGGTACGAGCAGTACTTC.

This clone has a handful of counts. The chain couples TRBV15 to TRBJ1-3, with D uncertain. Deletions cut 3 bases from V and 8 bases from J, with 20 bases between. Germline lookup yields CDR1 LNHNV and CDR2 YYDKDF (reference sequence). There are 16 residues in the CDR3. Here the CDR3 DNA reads TGTGCCACCAGCAGGGAATTCGTGGGGTCGGGAGACACCATATATTTT. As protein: CATSREFVGSGDTIYF.

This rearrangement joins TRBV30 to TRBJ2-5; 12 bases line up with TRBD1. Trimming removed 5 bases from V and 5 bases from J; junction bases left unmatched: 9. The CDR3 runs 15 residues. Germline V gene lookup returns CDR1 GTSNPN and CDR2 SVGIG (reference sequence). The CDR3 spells CAWSTGTGGTETQYF. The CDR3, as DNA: TGTGCCTGGTCAACCGGGACAGGGGGCACGGAGACCCAGTACTTC. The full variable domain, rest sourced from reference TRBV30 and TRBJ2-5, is SQTIHQWPATLVQPVGSPLSLECTVEGTSNPNLYWYRQAAGRGLQLLFYSVGIGQISSEVPQNLSASRPQDRQFILSSKKLLLSDSGFYLCAWSTGTGGTETQYFGPGTRLLVL.

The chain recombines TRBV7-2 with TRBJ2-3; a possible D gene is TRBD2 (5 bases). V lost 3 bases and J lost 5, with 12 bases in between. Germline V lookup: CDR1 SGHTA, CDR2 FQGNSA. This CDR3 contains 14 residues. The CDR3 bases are TGTGCCAGCAGCTTTTCGAGGGAAATAGATACGCAGTATTTT. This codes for CASSFSREIDTQYF.

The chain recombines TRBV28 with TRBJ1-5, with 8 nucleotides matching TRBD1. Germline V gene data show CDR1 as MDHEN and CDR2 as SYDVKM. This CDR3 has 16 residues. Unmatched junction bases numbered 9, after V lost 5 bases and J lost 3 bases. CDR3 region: CASSPGQGTPNQPQHF. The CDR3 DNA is TGTGCCAGCAGTCCCGGACAGGGAACCCCCAATCAGCCCCAGCATTTT.

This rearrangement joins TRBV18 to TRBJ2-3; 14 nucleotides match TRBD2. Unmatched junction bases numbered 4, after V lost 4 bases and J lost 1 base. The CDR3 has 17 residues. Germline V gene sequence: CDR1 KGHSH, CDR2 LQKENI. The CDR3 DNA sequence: TGTGCCAGCTCACTCGGGACTAGCGGGAGAGGCACAGATACGCAGTATTTT. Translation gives CASSLGTSGRGTDTQYF.

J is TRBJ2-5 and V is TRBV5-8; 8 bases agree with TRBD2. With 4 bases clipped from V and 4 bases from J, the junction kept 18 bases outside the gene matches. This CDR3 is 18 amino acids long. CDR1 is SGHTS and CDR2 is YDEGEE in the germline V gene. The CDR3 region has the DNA TGTGCCAGCAGCCCGGGGCCGCTCTCACTAGCGGCGGGAGAGACCCAGTACTTC. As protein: CASSPGPLSLAAGETQYF.

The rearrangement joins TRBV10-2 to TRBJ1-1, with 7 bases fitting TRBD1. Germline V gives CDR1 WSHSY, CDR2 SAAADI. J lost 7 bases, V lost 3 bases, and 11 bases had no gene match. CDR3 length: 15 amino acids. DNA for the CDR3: TGCGCCAGCAGTGATGTTCAAGGGGGCGGGGATGAAGCTTTCTTT. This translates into CASSDVQGGGDEAFF.

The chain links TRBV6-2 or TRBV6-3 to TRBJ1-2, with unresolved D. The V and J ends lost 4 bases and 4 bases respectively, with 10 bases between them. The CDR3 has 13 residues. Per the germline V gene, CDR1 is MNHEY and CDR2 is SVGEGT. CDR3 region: CASSLMAVYGYTF. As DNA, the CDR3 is TGTGCCAGCAGTTTAATGGCGGTCTATGGCTACACCTTC.